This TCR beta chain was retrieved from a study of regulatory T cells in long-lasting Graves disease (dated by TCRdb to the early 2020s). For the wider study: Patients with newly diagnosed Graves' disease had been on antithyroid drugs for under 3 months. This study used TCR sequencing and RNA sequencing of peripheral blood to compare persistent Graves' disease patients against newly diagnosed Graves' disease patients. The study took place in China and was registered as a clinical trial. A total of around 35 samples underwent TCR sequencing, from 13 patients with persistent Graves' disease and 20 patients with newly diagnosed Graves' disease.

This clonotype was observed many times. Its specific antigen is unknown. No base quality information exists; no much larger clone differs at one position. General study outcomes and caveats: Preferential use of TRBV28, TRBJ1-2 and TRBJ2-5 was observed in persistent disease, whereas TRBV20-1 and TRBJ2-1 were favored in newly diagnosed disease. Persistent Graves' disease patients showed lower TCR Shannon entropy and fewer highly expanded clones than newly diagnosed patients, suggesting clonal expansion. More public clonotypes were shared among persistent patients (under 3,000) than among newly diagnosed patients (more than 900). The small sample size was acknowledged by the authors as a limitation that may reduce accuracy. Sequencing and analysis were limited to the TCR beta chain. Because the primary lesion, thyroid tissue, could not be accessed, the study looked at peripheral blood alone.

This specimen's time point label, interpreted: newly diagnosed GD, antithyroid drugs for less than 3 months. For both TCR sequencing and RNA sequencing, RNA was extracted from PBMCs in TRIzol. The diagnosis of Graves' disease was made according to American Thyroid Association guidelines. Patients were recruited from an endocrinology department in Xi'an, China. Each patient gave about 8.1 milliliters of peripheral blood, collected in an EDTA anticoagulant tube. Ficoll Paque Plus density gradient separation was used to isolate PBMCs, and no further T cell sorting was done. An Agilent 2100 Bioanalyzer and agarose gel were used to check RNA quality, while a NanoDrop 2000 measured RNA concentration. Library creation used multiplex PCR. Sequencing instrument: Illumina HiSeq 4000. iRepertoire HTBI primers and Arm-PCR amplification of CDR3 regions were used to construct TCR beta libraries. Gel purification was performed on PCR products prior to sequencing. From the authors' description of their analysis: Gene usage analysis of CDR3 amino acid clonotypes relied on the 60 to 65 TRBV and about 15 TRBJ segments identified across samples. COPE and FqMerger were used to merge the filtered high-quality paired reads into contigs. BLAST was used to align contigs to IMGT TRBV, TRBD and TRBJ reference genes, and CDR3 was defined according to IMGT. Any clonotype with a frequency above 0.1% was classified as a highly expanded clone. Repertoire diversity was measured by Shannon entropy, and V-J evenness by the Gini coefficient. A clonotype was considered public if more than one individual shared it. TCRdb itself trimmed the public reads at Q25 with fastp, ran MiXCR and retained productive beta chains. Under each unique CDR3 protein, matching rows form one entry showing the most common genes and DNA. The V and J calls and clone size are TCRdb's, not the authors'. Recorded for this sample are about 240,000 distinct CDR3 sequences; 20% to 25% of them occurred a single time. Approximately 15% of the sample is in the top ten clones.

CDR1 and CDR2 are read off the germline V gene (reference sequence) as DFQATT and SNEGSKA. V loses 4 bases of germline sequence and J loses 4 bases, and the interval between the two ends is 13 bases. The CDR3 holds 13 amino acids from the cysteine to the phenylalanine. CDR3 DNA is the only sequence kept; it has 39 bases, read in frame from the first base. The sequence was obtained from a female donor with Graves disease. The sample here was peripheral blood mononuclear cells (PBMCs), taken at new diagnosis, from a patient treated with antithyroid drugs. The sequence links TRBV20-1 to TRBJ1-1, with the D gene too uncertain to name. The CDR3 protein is CSAKANVFTEAFF. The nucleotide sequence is TGCAGTGCTAAAGCCAATGTTTTCACTGAAGCTTTCTTT.